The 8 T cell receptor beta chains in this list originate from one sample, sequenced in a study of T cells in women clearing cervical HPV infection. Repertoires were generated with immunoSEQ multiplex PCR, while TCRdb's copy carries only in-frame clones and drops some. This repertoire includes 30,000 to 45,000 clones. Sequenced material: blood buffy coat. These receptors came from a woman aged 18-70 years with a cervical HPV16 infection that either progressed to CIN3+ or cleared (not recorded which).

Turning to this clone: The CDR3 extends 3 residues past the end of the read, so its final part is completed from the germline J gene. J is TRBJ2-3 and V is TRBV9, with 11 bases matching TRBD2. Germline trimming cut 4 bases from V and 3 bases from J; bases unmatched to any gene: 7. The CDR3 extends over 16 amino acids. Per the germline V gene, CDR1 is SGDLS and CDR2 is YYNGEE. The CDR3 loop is CASSTSSGRMTDTQYF. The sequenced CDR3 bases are TGTGCCAGCAGCACTTCTAGCGGGAGGATGACAGATACG.

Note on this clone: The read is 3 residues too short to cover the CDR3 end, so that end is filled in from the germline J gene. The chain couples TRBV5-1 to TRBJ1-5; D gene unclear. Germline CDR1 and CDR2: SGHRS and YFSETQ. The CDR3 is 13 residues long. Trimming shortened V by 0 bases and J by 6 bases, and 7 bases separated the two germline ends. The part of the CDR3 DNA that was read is TGCGCCAGCAGCTTGGGTTCCAGTCAGCCC. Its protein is CASSLGSSQP. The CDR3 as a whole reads CASSLGSSQPQHF.

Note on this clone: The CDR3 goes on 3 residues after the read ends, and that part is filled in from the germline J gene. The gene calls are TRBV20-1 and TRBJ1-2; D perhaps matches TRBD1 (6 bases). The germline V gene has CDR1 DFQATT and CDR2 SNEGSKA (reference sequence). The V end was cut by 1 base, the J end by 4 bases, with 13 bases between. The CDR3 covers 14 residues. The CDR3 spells CSARVTGHIYGYTF. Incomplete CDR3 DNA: TGCAGTGCTAGAGTTACGGGACACATCTATGGC.

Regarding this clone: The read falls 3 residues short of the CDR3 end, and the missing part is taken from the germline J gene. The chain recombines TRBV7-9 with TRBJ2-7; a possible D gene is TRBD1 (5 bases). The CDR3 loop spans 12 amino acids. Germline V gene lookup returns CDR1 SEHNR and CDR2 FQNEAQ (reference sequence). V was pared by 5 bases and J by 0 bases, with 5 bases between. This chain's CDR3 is CASSDSSYEQYF. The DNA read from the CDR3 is TGTGCCAGCAGCGACAGCTCCTACGAG.

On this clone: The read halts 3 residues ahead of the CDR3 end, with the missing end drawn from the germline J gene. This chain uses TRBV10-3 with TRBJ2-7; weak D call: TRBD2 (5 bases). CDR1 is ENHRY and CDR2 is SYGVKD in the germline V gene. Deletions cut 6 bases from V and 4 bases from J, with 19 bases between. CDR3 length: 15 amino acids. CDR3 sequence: CAISPPEAAAYEQYF. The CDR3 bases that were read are TGTGCCATCAGCCCCCCCGAAGCGGCGGCTTACGAG.

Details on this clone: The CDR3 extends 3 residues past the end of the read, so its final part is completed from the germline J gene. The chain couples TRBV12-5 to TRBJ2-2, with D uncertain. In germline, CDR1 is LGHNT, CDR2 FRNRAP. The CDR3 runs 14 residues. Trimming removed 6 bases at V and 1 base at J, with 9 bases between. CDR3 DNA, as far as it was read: TGTGCTAGTGGGCCGGGTCTGAACACCGGGGAG. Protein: CASGPGLNTGE. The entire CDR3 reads CASGPGLNTGELFF.

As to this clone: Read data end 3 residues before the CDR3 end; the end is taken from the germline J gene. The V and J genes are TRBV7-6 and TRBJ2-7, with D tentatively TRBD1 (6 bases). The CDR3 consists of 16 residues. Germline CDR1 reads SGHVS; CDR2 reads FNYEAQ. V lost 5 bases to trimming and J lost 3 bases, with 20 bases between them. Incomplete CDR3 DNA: TGTGCCAGCAGCCTCGCGGCAGGGGCTGTAAGCTACGAG. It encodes CASSLAAGAVSYE. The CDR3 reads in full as CASSLAAGAVSYEQYF.

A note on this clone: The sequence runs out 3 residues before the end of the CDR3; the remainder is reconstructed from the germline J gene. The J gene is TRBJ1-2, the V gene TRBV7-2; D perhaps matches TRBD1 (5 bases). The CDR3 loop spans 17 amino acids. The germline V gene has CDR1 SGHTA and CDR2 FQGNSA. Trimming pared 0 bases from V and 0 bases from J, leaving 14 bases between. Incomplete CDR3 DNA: TGTGCCAGCAGCTTAGCGGACGGTGGGGCCACTAACTATGGC. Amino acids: CASSLADGGATNYG. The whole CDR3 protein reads CASSLADGGATNYGYTF. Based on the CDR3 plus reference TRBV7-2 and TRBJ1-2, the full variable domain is GAGVSQSPSNKVTEKGKDVELRCDPISGHTALYWYRQSLGQGLEFLIYFQGNSAPDKSGLPSDRFSAERTGGSVSTLTIQRTQQEDSAVYLCASSLADGGATNYGYTFGSGTRLTVV.